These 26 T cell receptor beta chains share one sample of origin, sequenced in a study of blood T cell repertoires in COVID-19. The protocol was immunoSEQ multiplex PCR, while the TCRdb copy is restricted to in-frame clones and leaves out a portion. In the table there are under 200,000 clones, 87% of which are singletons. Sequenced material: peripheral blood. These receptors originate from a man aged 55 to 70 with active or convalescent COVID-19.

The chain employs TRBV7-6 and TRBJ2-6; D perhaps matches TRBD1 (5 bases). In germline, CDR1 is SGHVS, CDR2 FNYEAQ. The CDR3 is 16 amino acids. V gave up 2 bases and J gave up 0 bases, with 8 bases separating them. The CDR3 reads CASSLQGVSGANVLTF. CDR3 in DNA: TGTGCCAGCAGCTTACAGGGCGTCTCTGGGGCCAACGTCCTGACTTTC.

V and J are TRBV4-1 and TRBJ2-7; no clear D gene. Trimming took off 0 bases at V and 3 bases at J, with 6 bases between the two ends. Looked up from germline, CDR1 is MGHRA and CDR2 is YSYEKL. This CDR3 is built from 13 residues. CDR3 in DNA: TGCGCCAGCAGCCAAGACCCAGTCTACGAGCAGTACTTC. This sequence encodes CASSQDPVYEQYF.

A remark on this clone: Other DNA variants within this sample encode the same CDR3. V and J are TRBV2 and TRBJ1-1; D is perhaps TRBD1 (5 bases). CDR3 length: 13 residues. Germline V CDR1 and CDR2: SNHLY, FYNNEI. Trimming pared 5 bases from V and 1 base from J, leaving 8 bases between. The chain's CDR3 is CASSSTGNTEAFF. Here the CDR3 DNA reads TGTGCCAGCAGTTCAACAGGGAACACTGAAGCTTTCTTT.

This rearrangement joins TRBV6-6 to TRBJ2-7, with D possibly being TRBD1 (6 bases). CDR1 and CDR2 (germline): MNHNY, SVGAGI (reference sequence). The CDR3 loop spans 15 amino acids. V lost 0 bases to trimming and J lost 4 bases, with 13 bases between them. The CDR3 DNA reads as TGTGCCAGCAGTTACTCAGCAGGGGCAGGGTACGAGCAGTACTTC. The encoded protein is CASSYSAGAGYEQYF.

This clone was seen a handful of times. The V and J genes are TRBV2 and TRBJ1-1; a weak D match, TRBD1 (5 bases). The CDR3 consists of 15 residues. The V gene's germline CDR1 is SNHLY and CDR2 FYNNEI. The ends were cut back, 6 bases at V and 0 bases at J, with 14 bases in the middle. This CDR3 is CASRETGLMNTEAFF. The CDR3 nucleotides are TGTGCCAGCAGGGAAACAGGTCTTATGAACACTGAAGCTTTCTTT.

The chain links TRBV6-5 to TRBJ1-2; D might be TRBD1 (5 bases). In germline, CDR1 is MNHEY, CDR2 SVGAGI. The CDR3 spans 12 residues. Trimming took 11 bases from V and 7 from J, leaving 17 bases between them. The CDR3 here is CAAGQGRGGYTF. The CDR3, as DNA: TGTGCCGCAGGTCAGGGCCGCGGTGGCTACACCTTC.

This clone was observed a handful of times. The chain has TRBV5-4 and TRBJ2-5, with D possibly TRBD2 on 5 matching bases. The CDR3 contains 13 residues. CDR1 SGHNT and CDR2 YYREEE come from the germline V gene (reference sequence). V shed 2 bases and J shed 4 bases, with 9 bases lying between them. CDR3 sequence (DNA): TGTGCCAGCAGCTTACCTAGCAGAGAGACCCAGTACTTC. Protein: CASSLPSRETQYF.

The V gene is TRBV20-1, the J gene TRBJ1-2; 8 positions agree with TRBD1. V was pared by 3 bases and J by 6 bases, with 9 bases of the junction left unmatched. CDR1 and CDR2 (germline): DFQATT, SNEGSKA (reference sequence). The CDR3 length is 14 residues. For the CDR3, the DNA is TGCAGTGCTAGTTTCCCCCAGGGGGCAAATGGCTACACCTTC. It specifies CSASFPQGANGYTF.

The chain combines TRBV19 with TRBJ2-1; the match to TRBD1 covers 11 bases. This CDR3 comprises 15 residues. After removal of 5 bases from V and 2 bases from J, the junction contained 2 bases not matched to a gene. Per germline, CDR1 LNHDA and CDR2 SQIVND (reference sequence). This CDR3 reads CASSADRGPYNEQFF. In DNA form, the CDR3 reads TGTGCCAGTAGTGCGGACAGGGGGCCCTACAATGAGCAGTTCTTC.

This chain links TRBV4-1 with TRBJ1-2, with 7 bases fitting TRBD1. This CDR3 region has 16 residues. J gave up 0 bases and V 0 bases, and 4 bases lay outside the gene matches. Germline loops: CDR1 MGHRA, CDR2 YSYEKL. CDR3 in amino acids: CASSQEDRAANYGYTF. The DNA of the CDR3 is TGCGCCAGCAGCCAAGAAGACAGGGCCGCTAACTATGGCTACACCTTC.

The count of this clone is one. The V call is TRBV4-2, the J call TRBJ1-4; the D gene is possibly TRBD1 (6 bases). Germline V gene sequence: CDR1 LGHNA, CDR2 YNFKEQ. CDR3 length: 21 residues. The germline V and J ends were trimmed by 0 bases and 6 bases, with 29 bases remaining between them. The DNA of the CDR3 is TGTGCCAGCAGCCAAGATCAGCGGCAGGGGCTCTTCATTCGCCCCGATGAAAAACTGTTTTTT. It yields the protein CASSQDQRQGLFIRPDEKLFF.

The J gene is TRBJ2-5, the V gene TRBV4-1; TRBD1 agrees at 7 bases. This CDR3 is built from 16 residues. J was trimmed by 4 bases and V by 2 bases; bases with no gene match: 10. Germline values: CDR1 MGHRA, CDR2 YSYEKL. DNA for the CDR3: TGCGCCAGCAGCCAATTAGGACAGGCGGTTGGAGAGACCCAGTACTTC. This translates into CASSQLGQAVGETQYF.

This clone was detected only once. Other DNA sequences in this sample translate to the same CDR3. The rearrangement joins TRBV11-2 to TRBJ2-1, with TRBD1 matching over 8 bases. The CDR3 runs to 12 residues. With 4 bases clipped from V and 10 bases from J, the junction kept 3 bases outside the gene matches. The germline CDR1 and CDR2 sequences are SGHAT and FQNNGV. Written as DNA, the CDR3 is TGTGCCAGCAGCTCCCGGGACAGGGAGCAGTTCTTC. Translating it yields CASSSRDREQFF.

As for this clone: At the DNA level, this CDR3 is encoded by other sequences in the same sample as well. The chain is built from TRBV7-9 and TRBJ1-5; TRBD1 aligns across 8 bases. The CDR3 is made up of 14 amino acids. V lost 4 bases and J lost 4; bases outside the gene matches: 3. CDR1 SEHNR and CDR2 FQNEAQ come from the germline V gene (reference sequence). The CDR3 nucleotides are TGTGCCAGCAGCTCCGGGACAGGAAATCAGCCCCAGCATTTT. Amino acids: CASSSGTGNQPQHF.

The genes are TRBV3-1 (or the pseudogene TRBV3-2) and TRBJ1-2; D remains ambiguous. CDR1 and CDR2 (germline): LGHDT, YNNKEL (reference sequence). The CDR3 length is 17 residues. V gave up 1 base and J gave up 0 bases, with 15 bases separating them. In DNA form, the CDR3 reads TGTGCCAGCAGCCAAGTTTTATCGTGGGCGCCTAACTATGGCTACACCTTC. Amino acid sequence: CASSQVLSWAPNYGYTF.

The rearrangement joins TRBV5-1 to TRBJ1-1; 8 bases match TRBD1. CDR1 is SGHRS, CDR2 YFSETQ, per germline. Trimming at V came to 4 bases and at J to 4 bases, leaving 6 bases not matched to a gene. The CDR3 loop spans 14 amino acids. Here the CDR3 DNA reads TGCGCCAGCAGCCCACAAACAGGGGGCACTGAAGCTTTCTTT. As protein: CASSPQTGGTEAFF.

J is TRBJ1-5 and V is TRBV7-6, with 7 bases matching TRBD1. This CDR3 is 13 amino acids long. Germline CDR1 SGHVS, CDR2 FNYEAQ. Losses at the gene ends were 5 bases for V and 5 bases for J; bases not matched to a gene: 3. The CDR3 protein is CASSLTGDQPQHF. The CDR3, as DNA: TGTGCCAGCAGCCTTACAGGGGATCAGCCCCAGCATTTT.

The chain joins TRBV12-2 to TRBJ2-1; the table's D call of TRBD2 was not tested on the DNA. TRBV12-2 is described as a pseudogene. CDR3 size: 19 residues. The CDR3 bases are TGTGCAAGTCGCTTTCAATATGGCCGACTAGCGGATTTGTACAATGAGCAGTTCTTC. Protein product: CASRFQYGRLADLYNEQFF.

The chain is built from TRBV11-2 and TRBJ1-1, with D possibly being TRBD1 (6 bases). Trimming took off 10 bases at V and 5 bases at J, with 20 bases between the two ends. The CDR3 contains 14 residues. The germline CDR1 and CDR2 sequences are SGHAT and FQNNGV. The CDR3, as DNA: TGTGCCACCAAGGGGTGGGGGCGATTAACTGAAGCTTTCTTT. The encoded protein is CATKGWGRLTEAFF.

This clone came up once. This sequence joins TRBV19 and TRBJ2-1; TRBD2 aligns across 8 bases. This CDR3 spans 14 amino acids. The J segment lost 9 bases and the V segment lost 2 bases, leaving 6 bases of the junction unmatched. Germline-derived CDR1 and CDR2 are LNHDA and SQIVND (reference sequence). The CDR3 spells CASSIPGGASEQFF. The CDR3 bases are TGTGCCAGTAGTATACCGGGGGGGGCCAGTGAGCAGTTCTTC.

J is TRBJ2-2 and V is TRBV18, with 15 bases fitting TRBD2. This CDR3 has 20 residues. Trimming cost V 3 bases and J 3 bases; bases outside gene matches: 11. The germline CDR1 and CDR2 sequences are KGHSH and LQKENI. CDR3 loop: CASSPLGLAGGLVDTGELFF. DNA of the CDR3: TGTGCCAGCTCACCCCTCGGACTAGCGGGGGGGCTGGTCGACACCGGGGAGCTGTTTTTT.

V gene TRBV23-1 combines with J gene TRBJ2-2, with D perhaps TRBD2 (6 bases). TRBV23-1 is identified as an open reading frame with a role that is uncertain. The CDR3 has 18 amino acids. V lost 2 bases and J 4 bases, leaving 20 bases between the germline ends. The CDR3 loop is CASSQIAIQEGFTGELFF. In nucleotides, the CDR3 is TGCGCCAGCAGTCAAATAGCGATACAGGAGGGTTTCACCGGGGAGCTGTTTTTT.

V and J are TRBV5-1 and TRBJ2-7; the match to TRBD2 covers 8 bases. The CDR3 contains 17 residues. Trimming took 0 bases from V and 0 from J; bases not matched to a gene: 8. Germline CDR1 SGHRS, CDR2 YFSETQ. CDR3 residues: CASSLVVAGTSSYEQYF. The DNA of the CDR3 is TGCGCCAGCAGCTTGGTGGTAGCGGGGACGAGCTCCTACGAGCAGTACTTC.

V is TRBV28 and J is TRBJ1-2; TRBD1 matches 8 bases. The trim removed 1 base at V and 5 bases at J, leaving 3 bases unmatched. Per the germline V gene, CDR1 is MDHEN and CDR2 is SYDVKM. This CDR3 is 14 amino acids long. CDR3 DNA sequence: TGTGCCAGCAGTTTATTTGACAGGGGTTATGGCTACACCTTC. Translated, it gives CASSLFDRGYGYTF.

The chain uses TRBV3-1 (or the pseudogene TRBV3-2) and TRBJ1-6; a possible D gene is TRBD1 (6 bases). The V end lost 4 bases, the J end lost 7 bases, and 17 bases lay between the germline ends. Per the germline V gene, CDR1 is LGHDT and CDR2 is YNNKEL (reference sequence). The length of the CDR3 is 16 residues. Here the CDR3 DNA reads TGTGCCAGCAGCCTCCGCGGTGGGGGGGGCAATTCACCCCTCCACTTT. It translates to CASSLRGGGGNSPLHF.

This CDR3 reads CASSRHPGTGENTGELFF. The CDR3 DNA sequence: TGTGCCAGCAGCAGACACCCCGGGACAGGAGAGAACACCGGGGAGCTGTTTTTT. The chain joins TRBV21-1 to TRBJ2-2; the table calls TRBD1, which could not be checked here. TRBV21-1 is a pseudogene locus. This CDR3 comprises 18 residues.